This TCR beta chain was found in a study of cytomegalovirus exposure and HLA in healthy donors. Study results and limitations: The study designated 164 TCR beta chains cytomegalovirus-associated. Association with HLA alleles at 0.05 false discovery rate was found for 15,000 to 20,000 TCR beta sequences in a later analysis.

The PCR ran on 60 Vbeta and 13 Jbeta primers. Using immunoSEQ multiplex PCR, the repertoire was profiled, and TCRdb retains in-frame clones only, with some absent. The data contain 190,000 or so clones, about four fifths of them seen just once; the ten biggest clones take up 1.5% to 1.7%. V lost 0 bases, J lost 0 bases, and 13 bases lay in between. Germline V gene data show CDR1 as SGHRS and CDR2 as YFSETQ. The CDR3 covers 16 residues. With respect to this clone: Its target is unknown.

Sequenced input: PBMCs. V and J are TRBV5-1 and TRBJ2-7; a weak D match, TRBD1 (6 bases). The TCR comes from a girl between 5 and 17 years old in good health and CMV-seropositive. CDR3 loop: CASSLVPGTSSYEQYF. The CDR3 nucleotides read TGCGCCAGCAGCTTGGTTCCGGGGACATCCTCCTACGAGCAGTACTTC.